The clone carrying this T cell receptor (beta chain) was seen repeatedly, ten times or more. What it binds is unknown. RNA was extracted from bulk tissue without any cell sorting. Distant lung tissue was collected more than 3 cm away from the tumor edge. Per the germline V gene, CDR1 is WSHSY and CDR2 is SAAADI. CDR3 length: 15 residues. The J segment lost 9 bases and the V segment lost 6 bases, leaving 12 bases of the junction unmatched. These data come from a study of tumor and adjacent non-tumor tissue in lung cancer. General study points: Tumor repertoires had a smaller top 100 clone share than normal lung.

A modified ARM-PCR protocol with three rounds of nested PCR amplified TCRbeta. TCRdb itself ran the multiplex PCR reads through MiXCR, one entry per CDR3 protein. Altogether tens of thousands of distinct CDR3 sequences are present, around two thirds being singletons, with the ten largest covering 25% to 35%. Sequencing input: distant non-tumor lung tissue. The sequence derives from a woman aged 50 to 65 with non-small cell lung cancer. The chain has TRBV10-2 and TRBJ2-1; 9 bases line up with TRBD2. CDR3 bases: TGCGCCAGCAGCATGTCAGCGGGAGGTCGGGGTGAGCAGTTCTTC. This encodes CASSMSAGGRGEQFF.